The 27 T cell receptor beta chains given below trace back to one sample, sequenced in a study of T cells in Graves' hyperthyroidism and ophthalmopathy. RNA transcripts were the template for amplifying TCR beta CDR3 regions. The HTBI set primed first-round TCR CDR3 RT-PCR. TCRdb ran MiXCR on the multiplex PCR reads and lists one entry per CDR3 protein. Among approximately 150,000 distinct CDR3 sequences listed, about 9.4% were seen once. Sequenced material: blood. Receptors originate from a woman younger than 35 with Graves' hyperthyroidism that later progressed to Graves' ophthalmopathy.

This clonotype was counted ten times or more. The V gene is TRBV5-4, the J gene TRBJ1-1; weak D call: TRBD1 (5 bases). V shed 4 bases and J shed 8 bases, with 12 bases lying between them. CDR3 length equals 12 residues. Germline CDR1 is SGHNT and CDR2 is YYREEE (reference sequence). The CDR3 bases are TGTGCCAGCAGCGGCGGGACGGGGGAAGCTTTCTTT. It codes for CASSGGTGEAFF.

There are many counts of this clonotype. V gene TRBV5-1 combines with J gene TRBJ2-7, with D possibly matching TRBD2 (6 bases). Trimming cost V 6 bases and J 2 bases, with 15 bases left between them. Germline V gives CDR1 SGHRS, CDR2 YFSETQ. The CDR3 has 14 residues. In DNA, the CDR3 is TGCGCCAGCACAGAGGGAGGCGGGCCCTACGAGCAGTACTTC. Its protein is CASTEGGGPYEQYF.

This clonotype came up many times. The chain combines TRBV10-3 with TRBJ1-2; D call uncertain. Trimming took 6 bases from V and 6 from J, leaving 14 bases between them. The CDR3 spans 13 residues. The germline gives CDR1 ENHRY, CDR2 SYGVKD. CDR3 nucleotide sequence: TGTGCCATCAGGTATCGGGGAACGGATGGCTACACCTTC. Translated: CAIRYRGTDGYTF.

Ten or more counts support this clonotype. The chain combines TRBV4-1 with TRBJ2-7; D tentatively reads TRBD1 or TRBD2 (5 bases each). The germline V gene encodes CDR1 MGHRA and CDR2 YSYEKL. The CDR3 has 14 residues. Trimming left V 4 bases short and J 0 bases short, with 10 bases between. The CDR3 is CASSPEGSSYEQYF. The CDR3, as DNA: TGCGCCAGCAGCCCTGAGGGGAGCTCCTACGAGCAGTACTTC.

This clonotype was seen many times. V gene TRBV6-1 combines with J gene TRBJ2-7; D possibly matches TRBD1 or TRBD2 (5 bases each). V shed 4 bases and J shed 7 bases, with 20 bases lying between them. Germline V gene lookup returns CDR1 MNHNS and CDR2 SASEGT. The CDR3 has 15 amino acids. The CDR3 spells CASSADSAARGEQYF. The CDR3, as DNA: TGTGCCAGCAGTGCAGACAGCGCGGCCCGCGGGGAGCAGTACTTC.

The chain recombines TRBV9 with TRBJ2-3, with D perhaps TRBD1 (6 bases). The CDR3 runs 17 residues. V was clipped by 3 bases and J by 2 bases, with 19 bases between them. Germline CDR1 and CDR2: SGDLS and YYNGEE. The CDR3 nucleotides read TGTGCCAGCAGCGATCACAGGGAAAGAGGCGACACAGATACGCAGTATTTT. Protein: CASSDHRERGDTDTQYF.

The table lists this clonotype with many counts. The gene calls are TRBV2 and TRBJ2-5; D possibly uses TRBD1 or TRBD2 (5 bases each). CDR1 SNHLY and CDR2 FYNNEI come from the germline V gene. The V end lost 8 bases, the J end lost 5 bases, and 12 bases lay between the germline ends. The CDR3 runs to 12 residues. The CDR3 protein is CASFGWGETQYF. CDR3 bases: TGTGCCAGCTTCGGTTGGGGGGAGACCCAGTACTTC.

This clonotype has ten or more counts. The chain carries TRBV2 and TRBJ1-2; TRBD1 matches 7 bases. CDR3 length: 14 residues. V was clipped by 6 bases and J by 3 bases; unmatched bases: 7. The germline V gene encodes CDR1 SNHLY and CDR2 FYNNEI. The CDR3: CASRGTAGYYGYTF. CDR3 coding DNA: TGTGCCAGCAGAGGGACAGCCGGCTACTATGGCTACACCTTC.

This clonotype was observed many times. V gene TRBV28 combines with J gene TRBJ2-5, with 7 bases fitting TRBD1. V was pared by 4 bases and J by 2 bases, with 1 base of the junction left unmatched. From germline, CDR1 is MDHEN and CDR2 SYDVKM. There are 13 residues in the CDR3. CDR3 amino acids: CASSSGQQETQYF. The CDR3 DNA reads as TGTGCCAGCAGTTCGGGACAGCAAGAGACCCAGTACTTC.

This clonotype was seen a handful of times. CDR3 amino acids: CASSLRTGGRTEAFF. The CDR3 bases are TGTGCCAGCAGCCTAAGGACAGGGGGAAGGACTGAAGCTTTCTTT. The V gene is TRBV7-9, the J gene TRBJ1-1; 10 nucleotides match TRBD1. Germline values: CDR1 SEHNR, CDR2 FQNEAQ (reference sequence). The CDR3 totals 15 residues. The trim removed 5 bases at V and 5 bases at J, leaving 8 bases unmatched.

In this sample, this clonotype turned up many times. The gene calls are TRBV7-8 and TRBJ2-3, with 7 positions matching TRBD1. V dropped 3 bases and J dropped 3; count of bases not matched to a gene: 6. Germline V lookup: CDR1 SGHVS, CDR2 FQNEAQ. This CDR3 region has 15 residues. The CDR3 nucleotides are TGTGCCAGCAGCTTCCGGGACAGATTGACAGATACGCAGTATTTT. It yields the protein CASSFRDRLTDTQYF.

This clonotype occurred many times. The gene calls are TRBV7-3 and TRBJ1-6, with D perhaps matching TRBD1 (5 bases). Trimming removed 1 base from V and 10 bases from J, with 11 bases in between. The CDR3 is 14 amino acids. Germline CDR1 is SGHTA and CDR2 is FQGTGA. CDR3 sequence reads: CASSLRAGGSPLHF. CDR3 nucleotides: TGTGCCAGCAGCTTAAGAGCGGGGGGATCACCCCTCCACTTT.

This clonotype was seen more than once but under ten times. The rearrangement joins TRBV10-3 to TRBJ1-6, with 10 bases identical to TRBD1. Germline lookup yields CDR1 ENHRY and CDR2 SYGVKD. This CDR3 is built from 14 residues. V lost 7 bases to trimming and J lost 9 bases; unmatched junction nucleotides: 6. CDR3 amino acids: CAIKETGGGSPLHF. As DNA, the CDR3 is TGTGCCATCAAAGAGACAGGGGGCGGTTCACCCCTCCACTTT.

As for this clonotype: At one boundary the junction diverges from the germline segment, which might be a read error. The J gene is TRBJ2-7, the V gene TRBV5-5, with 8 bases identical to TRBD2. There are 15 residues in the CDR3. Per germline, CDR1 SGHKS and CDR2 YYEKEE (reference sequence). The CDR3 is CASSPSGGFSYGQYF. The CDR3, as DNA: TGTGCCAGCAGTCCCAGCGGGGGCTTCTCCTACGGGCAGTACTTC.

The table lists this clonotype with a few counts. V and J are TRBV13 and TRBJ1-2; 10 bases are a match to TRBD1. This CDR3 has 17 amino acids. V lost 8 bases, J lost 1 base, and 13 bases stayed unmatched. Per the germline V gene, CDR1 is PRHDT and CDR2 is FYEKMQ (reference sequence). CDR3 protein: CASHGPKGTGDNYGYTF. The CDR3 nucleotides read TGTGCCAGCCATGGCCCCAAAGGGACAGGGGATAACTATGGCTACACCTTC.

This clonotype was detected only a few times. One base away lies a much larger clone, so this may be a sequencing read error. The V call is TRBV10-3, the J call TRBJ1-2, with TRBD1 matching over 7 bases. Germline CDR1 and CDR2: ENHRY and SYGVKD. J was trimmed by 6 bases and V by 6 bases; bases with no gene match: 10. This CDR3 contains 14 residues. DNA of the CDR3: TGTGCCATCAGAATCACGAACAGGGGAAATGGCTACACCTTC. Its translation is CAIRITNRGNGYTF.

The V call is TRBV19, the J call TRBJ2-5; TRBD1 agrees at 10 bases. V gave up 10 bases and J gave up 5 bases; unmatched junction bases: 7. From germline, CDR1 is LNHDA and CDR2 SQIVND (reference sequence). The CDR3 length is 13 residues. CDR3 nucleotides: TGTGCCACCAGGGACAGGGGTATTGAGACCCAGTACTTC. Its protein product is CATRDRGIETQYF.

This clonotype was seen repeatedly, ten times or more. The J gene is TRBJ2-2, the V gene TRBV27; the match to TRBD2 covers 7 bases. The CDR3 is made up of 17 amino acids. The germline gives CDR1 MNHEY, CDR2 SMNVEV (reference sequence). The V and J ends lost 5 bases and 0 bases, in that order; junction bases with no gene match: 9. The CDR3 loop reads CASSLRVGGTNTGELFF. CDR3 in DNA: TGTGCCAGCAGTCTAAGGGTGGGGGGGACGAACACCGGGGAGCTGTTTTTT.

This clonotype came up many times. This chain links TRBV11-2 with TRBJ2-4; D ambiguous. V dropped 6 bases and J dropped 7 bases, with 10 bases sitting between them. The CDR3 covers 12 residues. CDR1 and CDR2 from the germline V gene are SGHAT and FQNNGV. This chain's CDR3 is CASRPAVNIQYF. Written as DNA, the CDR3 is TGTGCCAGCAGGCCCGCGGTGAACATTCAGTACTTC.

This clonotype was picked up many times. V gene TRBV7-9 combines with J gene TRBJ1-5; no reliable D call. Trimming stripped 1 base from V and 0 bases from J, with 13 bases between. The CDR3 has 17 residues. CDR1 is SEHNR, CDR2 FQNEAQ, per germline (reference sequence). CDR3 region: CASSLGGWSDSNQPQHF. The CDR3 nucleotides read TGTGCCAGCAGCTTAGGGGGATGGTCGGATAGCAATCAGCCCCAGCATTTT.

This clonotype was counted at least ten times. This chain joins TRBV7-9 and TRBJ2-5; the D is unclear. V was trimmed by 3 bases and J by 0 bases, leaving 8 bases between them. This CDR3 has 14 amino acids. CDR1 SEHNR and CDR2 FQNEAQ come from the germline V gene (reference sequence). The CDR3 nucleotides are TGTGCCAGCAGCTTGGCTACAAACCAAGAGACCCAGTACTTC. Protein product: CASSLATNQETQYF.

This clonotype occurred many times. The chain has TRBV7-9 and TRBJ1-6; tentatively, D is TRBD1 (5 bases). The V end was cut by 6 bases, the J end by 6 bases, with 15 bases between. This CDR3 is 15 amino acids long. Germline values: CDR1 SEHNR, CDR2 FQNEAQ (reference sequence). The CDR3 region has the DNA TGTGCCAGCAGTTCACTCGGGCAGGGTAATTCACCCCTCCACTTT. Translating it yields CASSSLGQGNSPLHF.

This clonotype has a count of ten or more. The CDR3 spells CASSPPTQDLFSLHF. CDR3 nucleotides: TGTGCCAGCAGTCCCCCGACTCAGGACCTTTTCTCCCTCCACTTT. The chain employs TRBV28 and TRBJ1-6; D is uncertain. The CDR3 covers 15 residues. Deletions cut 5 bases from V and 14 bases from J, with 22 bases between. Germline V gene sequence: CDR1 MDHEN, CDR2 SYDVKM.

This clonotype was picked up many times. The genes are TRBV12-3 or TRBV12-4 and TRBJ2-3; either TRBD1 or TRBD2 may fit D (7 bases each). The V end lost 6 bases, the J end lost 2 bases, and 12 bases lay between the germline ends. This CDR3 is 14 amino acids long. The CDR3 protein is CASSQGGLTDTQYF. The CDR3 DNA reads TGTGCCAGCAGCCAGGGGGGGCTCACAGATACGCAGTATTTT.

There are a few counts of this clonotype. The chain combines TRBV2 with TRBJ1-5, with 9 bases that match TRBD1. Germline CDR1 is SNHLY and CDR2 is FYNNEI. With 8 bases clipped from V and 4 bases from J, the junction kept 9 bases outside the gene matches. This CDR3 spans 15 amino acids. DNA for the CDR3: TGTGCCAGCGAGACCGGGACAGGGAAAAATCAGCCCCAGCATTTT. As protein: CASETGTGKNQPQHF.

The table lists this clonotype with a few counts. Possible read error: a much larger clone is one base away. J is TRBJ2-5 and V is TRBV15; no reliable D call. The V end lost 1 base, the J end lost 2 bases, and 11 bases lay between the germline ends. The length of the CDR3 is 15 residues. In germline, CDR1 is LNHNV, CDR2 YYDKDF (reference sequence). CDR3 nucleotide sequence: TGTGCCACCAGCAGAGTTGCGGCGAGTCAAGAGACCCAGTACTTC. Protein: CATSRVAASQETQYF.

This clonotype was detected many times. This rearrangement joins TRBV24-1 to TRBJ1-2; D might be TRBD1 (5 bases). Germline-derived CDR1 and CDR2 are KGHDR and SFDVKD. This CDR3 has 14 residues. Deletions cut 4 bases from V and 2 bases from J, with 10 bases between. The CDR3 loop reads CATSDRRGNYGYTF. The CDR3 bases are TGTGCCACCAGTGACCGGCGGGGGAACTATGGCTACACCTTC.